A single sample gave rise to the 15 T cell receptor beta chains below, sequenced in a study of blood T cell repertoires in COVID-19. Using immunoSEQ multiplex PCR, the repertoire was profiled, and TCRdb retains in-frame clones only, with some absent. The table includes 18,000 or so clones, 80% detected once. Sequencing used peripheral blood. The receptors come from a man older than 75 with acute or convalescent COVID-19.

This clone occurred a few times. The chain links TRBV29-1 to TRBJ2-7, with D possibly TRBD1 on 6 matching bases. Germline V lookup: CDR1 SQVTM, CDR2 ANQGSEA. V lost 3 bases and J lost 0, with 12 bases in between. CDR3 size: 14 residues. CDR3 protein: CSVDQGFGSYEQYF. The CDR3 nucleotides read TGCAGCGTTGATCAGGGGTTCGGCTCCTACGAGCAGTACTTC.

J is TRBJ2-1 and V is TRBV5-4; 7 bases fit TRBD2. Unmatched junction bases numbered 6, after V lost 4 bases and J lost 2 bases. CDR1 and CDR2 from the germline V gene are SGHNT and YYREEE (reference sequence). The CDR3 is 15 amino acids. The CDR3 DNA reads TGTGCCAGCAGCCAAGCGGGGAGAGCCTACAATGAGCAGTTCTTC. Encoded protein: CASSQAGRAYNEQFF.

The chain links TRBV23-1 to TRBJ1-1, with 9 bases identical to TRBD1. TRBV23-1 is known as an ORF, though its function is uncertain. V was pared by 6 bases and J by 3 bases, with 5 bases of the junction left unmatched. The CDR3 length is 14 residues. In DNA, the CDR3 is TGCGCCAGCAGCCTTGGACAGGGGTACACTGAAGCTTTCTTT. Amino acid sequence: CASSLGQGYTEAFF.

V is TRBV6-5 and J is TRBJ2-7, with 8 bases that match TRBD1. Unmatched junction bases numbered 6, after V lost 3 bases and J lost 2 bases. Germline values: CDR1 MNHEY, CDR2 SVGAGI. There are 15 residues in the CDR3. The CDR3 loop is CASSYNGQGAYEQYF. CDR3 DNA: TGTGCCAGCAGTTATAACGGACAGGGTGCCTACGAGCAGTACTTC.

This clone is labeled medium-sized. This chain connects TRBV9 to TRBJ1-3; 7 bases map to TRBD1. Germline V CDR1 and CDR2: SGDLS, YYNGEE. V gave up 2 bases and J gave up 8 bases; unmatched junction bases: 7. The CDR3 runs to 14 residues. The CDR3 spells CASSVGTEGDTIYF. The CDR3 region has the DNA TGTGCCAGCAGCGTGGGGACAGAAGGAGACACCATATATTTT.

The sample holds one count of this clone. This rearrangement joins TRBV25-1 to TRBJ1-4, with D perhaps TRBD1 (6 bases). The germline gives CDR1 MGHDK, CDR2 SYGVNS. With 6 bases removed from V and 4 bases from J, the gap between germline ends came to 15 bases. This CDR3 has 15 amino acids. The DNA of the CDR3 is TGTGCCAGCAGAGTAGGGGGACACAGTAATGAAAAACTGTTTTTT. Protein: CASRVGGHSNEKLFF.

The V gene is TRBV7-9, the J gene TRBJ2-5; 8 nucleotides match TRBD2. The germline V gene has CDR1 SEHNR and CDR2 FQNEAQ (reference sequence). V gave up 1 base and J gave up 1 base; unmatched junction bases: 5. CDR3 length: 16 residues. CDR3 residues: CASSLGAGGSQETQYF. The CDR3 DNA sequence: TGTGCCAGCAGCTTAGGGGCGGGGGGATCCCAAGAGACCCAGTACTTC.

The chain combines TRBV9 with TRBJ2-2; 7 nucleotides match TRBD2. V lost 1 base and J lost 7; bases outside the gene matches: 4. The germline CDR1 and CDR2 sequences are SGDLS and YYNGEE. This CDR3 has 14 amino acids. In DNA, the CDR3 is TGTGCCAGCAGCGTACTAGCGGATTACGGGGAGCTGTTTTTT. Its translation is CASSVLADYGELFF.

The chain carries TRBV5-6 and TRBJ2-3, with 8 bases aligning to TRBD2. V lost 2 bases and J lost 1; bases outside the gene matches: 6. The germline gives CDR1 SGHDT, CDR2 YYEEEE. This CDR3 contains 16 residues. Here the CDR3 reads CASSFSPRGGTDTQYF. The CDR3 DNA is TGTGCCAGCAGCTTTTCGCCGCGGGGGGGCACAGATACGCAGTATTTT.

The chain links TRBV6-5 to TRBJ2-1; 10 bases map to TRBD2. This CDR3 has 15 amino acids. J gave up 4 bases and V 6 bases, and 6 bases lay outside the gene matches. Germline V CDR1 and CDR2: MNHEY, SVGAGI. CDR3 nucleotides: TGTGCCAGCAGCCTAAATAGCGGGGGGTACAATGAGCAGTTCTTC. It yields the protein CASSLNSGGYNEQFF.

This clone was recorded only once. The V call is TRBV21-1, the J call TRBJ1-5. TRBV21-1 is a known pseudogene. The CDR3 contains 14 residues. CDR3 residues: CASTPDCSNQPQHF. The CDR3 DNA reads as TGTGCCAGCACCCCCGACTGTTCGAATCAGCCCCAGCATTTT.

The DNA for the CDR3 is TGTGCCAGCAGCTTGGTGGCGGGGGTGAGCACAGATACGCAGTATTTT. Its protein product is CASSLVAGVSTDTQYF. The rearrangement uses TRBV5-5 and TRBJ2-3; 7 positions match TRBD2. Germline CDR1 and CDR2: SGHKS and YYEKEE (reference sequence). CDR3 size: 16 residues. J gave up 0 bases and V 0 bases, and 4 bases lay outside the gene matches.

This chain joins TRBV19 and TRBJ2-3; TRBD2 matches at 7 bases. The ends lost 8 bases at V and 1 base at J; junction bases unmatched: 15. CDR3 length equals 17 residues. CDR1 and CDR2 from the germline V gene are LNHDA and SQIVND (reference sequence). The chain's CDR3 is CASGLLGAGKGTDTQYF. CDR3 sequence (DNA): TGTGCCAGTGGCCTCTTGGGAGCGGGGAAGGGCACAGATACGCAGTATTTT.

This clone appeared a single time. V usage is TRBV6-2 or TRBV6-3 and J usage is TRBJ1-5; D is perhaps TRBD1 (6 bases). Trimming took off 5 bases at V and 1 base at J, with 15 bases between the two ends. The CDR3 has 16 amino acids. Germline CDR1 MNHEY, CDR2 SVGEGT. CDR3 sequence (DNA): TGTGCCAGCAGTGGGTGGACAGCCATAAGCAATCAGCCCCAGCATTTT. Translated, it gives CASSGWTAISNQPQHF.

The count of this clone is one. The chain uses TRBV7-2 and TRBJ1-1; possible D gene TRBD1, 5 bases. V was cut by 1 base and J by 2 bases, with 11 bases left in between. CDR1 and CDR2 from the germline V gene are SGHTA and FQGNSA. The CDR3 runs 15 residues. The CDR3 coding sequence is TGTGCCAGCAGCTTAGGGTGGACAAGAAACACTGAAGCTTTCTTT. Its protein product is CASSLGWTRNTEAFF.